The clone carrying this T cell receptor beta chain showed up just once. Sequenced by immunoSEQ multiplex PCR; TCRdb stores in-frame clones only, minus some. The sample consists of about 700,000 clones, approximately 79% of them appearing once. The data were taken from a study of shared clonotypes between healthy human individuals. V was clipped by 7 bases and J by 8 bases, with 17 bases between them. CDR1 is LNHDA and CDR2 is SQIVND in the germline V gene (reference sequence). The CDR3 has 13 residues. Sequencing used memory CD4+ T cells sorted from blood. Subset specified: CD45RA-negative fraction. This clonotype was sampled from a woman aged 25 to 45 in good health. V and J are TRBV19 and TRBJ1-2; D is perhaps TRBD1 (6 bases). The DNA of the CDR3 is TGTGCCAGTACCACCGGGGGGGCGGGCGGCTACACCTTC. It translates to CASTTGGAGGYTF.